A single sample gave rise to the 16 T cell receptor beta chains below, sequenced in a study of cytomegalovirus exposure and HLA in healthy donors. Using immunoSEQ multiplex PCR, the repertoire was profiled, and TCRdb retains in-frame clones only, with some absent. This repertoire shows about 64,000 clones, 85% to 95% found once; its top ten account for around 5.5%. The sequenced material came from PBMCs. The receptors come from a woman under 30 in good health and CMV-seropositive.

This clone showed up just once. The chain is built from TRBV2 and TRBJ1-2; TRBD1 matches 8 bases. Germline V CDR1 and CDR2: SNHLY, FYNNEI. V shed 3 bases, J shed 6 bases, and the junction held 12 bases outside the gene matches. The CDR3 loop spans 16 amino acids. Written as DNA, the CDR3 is TGTGCCAGCAGTGATGTACCGACAGGGGAAATAAATGGCTACACCTTC. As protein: CASSDVPTGEINGYTF.

In DNA form, the CDR3 reads TGTGCCAGCAGCCCAGGGGGCCCCAGCTCCTACGAGCAGTACTTC. Amino acid sequence: CASSPGGPSSYEQYF. V is TRBV9 and J is TRBJ2-7, with TRBD1 matching 8 bases. The V gene's germline CDR1 is SGDLS and CDR2 YYNGEE. The CDR3 sequence is 15 residues long. V dropped 4 bases and J dropped 0; count of bases not matched to a gene: 6.

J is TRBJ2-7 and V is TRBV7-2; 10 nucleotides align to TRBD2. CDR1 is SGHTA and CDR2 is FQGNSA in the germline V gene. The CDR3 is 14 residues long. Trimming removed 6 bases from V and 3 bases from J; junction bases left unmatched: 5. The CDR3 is CASRSSGGGYEQYF. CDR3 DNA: TGTGCCAGCAGGTCCAGCGGGGGGGGCTACGAGCAGTACTTC.

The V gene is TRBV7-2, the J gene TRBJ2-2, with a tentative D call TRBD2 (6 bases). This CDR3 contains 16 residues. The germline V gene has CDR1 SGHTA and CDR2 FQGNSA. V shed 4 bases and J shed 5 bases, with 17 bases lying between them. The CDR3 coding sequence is TGTGCCAGCAGCTCAAGCTGGGCGGGACGAACCGGGGAGCTGTTTTTT. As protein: CASSSSWAGRTGELFF.

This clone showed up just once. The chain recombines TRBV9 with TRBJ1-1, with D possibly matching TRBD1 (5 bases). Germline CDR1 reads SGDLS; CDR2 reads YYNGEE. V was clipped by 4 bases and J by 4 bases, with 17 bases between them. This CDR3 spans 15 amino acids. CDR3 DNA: TGTGCCAGCAGCCCCAGCGGGACGGTGGGCACTGAAGCTTTCTTT. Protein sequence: CASSPSGTVGTEAFF.

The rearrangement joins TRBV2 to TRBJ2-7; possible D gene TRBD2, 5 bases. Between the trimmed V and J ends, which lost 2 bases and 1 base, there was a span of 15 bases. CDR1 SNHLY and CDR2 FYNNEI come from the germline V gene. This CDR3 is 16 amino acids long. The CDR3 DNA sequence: TGTGCCAGCAGTGAAAAGGGAGAACCCCCATCCTACGAGCAGTACTTC. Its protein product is CASSEKGEPPSYEQYF.

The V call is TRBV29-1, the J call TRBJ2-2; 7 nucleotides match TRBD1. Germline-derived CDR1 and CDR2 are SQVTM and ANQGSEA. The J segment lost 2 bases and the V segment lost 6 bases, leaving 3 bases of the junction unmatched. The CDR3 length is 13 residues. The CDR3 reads CSVQGRNTGELFF. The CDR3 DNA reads TGCAGCGTACAGGGGAGAAACACCGGGGAGCTGTTTTTT.

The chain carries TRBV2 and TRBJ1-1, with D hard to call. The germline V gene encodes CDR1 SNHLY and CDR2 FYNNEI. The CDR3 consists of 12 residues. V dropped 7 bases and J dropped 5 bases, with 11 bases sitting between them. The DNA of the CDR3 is TGTGCCAGCATCCGGGGTGGGACTGAAGCTTTCTTT. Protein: CASIRGGTEAFF.

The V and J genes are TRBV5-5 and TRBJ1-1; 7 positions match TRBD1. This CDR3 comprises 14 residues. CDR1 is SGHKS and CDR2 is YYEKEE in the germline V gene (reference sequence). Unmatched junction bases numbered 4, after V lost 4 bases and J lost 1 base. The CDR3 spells CASSIYRGNTEAFF. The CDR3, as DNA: TGTGCCAGCAGCATCTACAGGGGGAACACTGAAGCTTTCTTT.

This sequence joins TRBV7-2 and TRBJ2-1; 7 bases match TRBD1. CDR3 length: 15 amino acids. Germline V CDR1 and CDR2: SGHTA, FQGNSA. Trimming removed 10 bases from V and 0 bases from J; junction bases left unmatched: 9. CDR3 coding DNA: TGTGCCACCTCGACAGGGCAGAGCTCCTACAATGAGCAGTTCTTC. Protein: CATSTGQSSYNEQFF.

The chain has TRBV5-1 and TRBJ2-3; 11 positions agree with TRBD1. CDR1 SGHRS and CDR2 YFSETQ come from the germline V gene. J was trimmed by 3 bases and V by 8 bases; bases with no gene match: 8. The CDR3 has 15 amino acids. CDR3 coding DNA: TGCGCCAGTCGACCCGGGACAGGGGGTACAGATACGCAGTATTTT. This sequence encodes CASRPGTGGTDTQYF.

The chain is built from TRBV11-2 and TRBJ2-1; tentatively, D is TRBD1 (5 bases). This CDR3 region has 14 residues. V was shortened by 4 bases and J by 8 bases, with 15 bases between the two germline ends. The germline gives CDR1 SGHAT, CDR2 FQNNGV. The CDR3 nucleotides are TGTGCCAGCAGCTCCCGGGTAGGCAGGGATGAGCAGTTCTTC. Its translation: CASSSRVGRDEQFF.

The CDR3 protein is CASRFQGSHLAYEQYF. The CDR3 nucleotides are TGTGCCAGCAGGTTCCAGGGGTCCCACCTAGCCTACGAGCAGTACTTC. V is TRBV27 and J is TRBJ2-7; TRBD1 is a possible D gene (6 bases). Trimming took 6 bases from V and 2 from J, leaving 20 bases between them. The CDR3 runs to 16 residues. Germline V gene data show CDR1 as MNHEY and CDR2 as SMNVEV (reference sequence).

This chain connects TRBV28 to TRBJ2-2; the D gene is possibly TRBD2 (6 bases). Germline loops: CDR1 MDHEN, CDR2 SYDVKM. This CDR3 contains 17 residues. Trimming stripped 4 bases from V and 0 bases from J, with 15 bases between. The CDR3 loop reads CASSSPRPGANTGELFF. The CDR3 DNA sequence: TGTGCCAGCAGTTCCCCTCGACCGGGGGCGAACACCGGGGAGCTGTTTTTT.

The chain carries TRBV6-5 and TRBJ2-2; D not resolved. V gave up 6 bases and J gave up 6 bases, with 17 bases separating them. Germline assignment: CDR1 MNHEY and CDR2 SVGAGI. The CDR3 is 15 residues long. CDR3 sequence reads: CASSLDNPVAGELFF. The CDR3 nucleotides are TGTGCCAGCAGCCTCGACAACCCGGTGGCCGGGGAGCTGTTTTTT.

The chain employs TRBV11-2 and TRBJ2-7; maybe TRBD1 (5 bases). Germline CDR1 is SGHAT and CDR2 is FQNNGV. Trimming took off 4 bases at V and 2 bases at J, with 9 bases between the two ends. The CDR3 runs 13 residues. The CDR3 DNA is TGTGCCAGCAGCTCACAGGTTACCTACGAGCAGTACTTC. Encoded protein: CASSSQVTYEQYF.